The 21 T cell receptor beta chains below all came from one sample that was sequenced in a study of T cells in women clearing cervical HPV infection. The data were produced by immunoSEQ multiplex PCR, yet TCRdb's version contains in-frame clones alone and is incomplete. The sample data list around 19,000 clones. The sequenced material came from blood buffy coat. The receptors derive from a woman aged 18 to 75 with a cervical HPV16 infection that either progressed to CIN3+ or cleared (not recorded which).

On this clone: Read sequence stops 3 residues before the CDR3 end, and the germline J gene provides the missing end. The V gene is TRBV10-3, the J gene TRBJ2-1, with unresolved D. The ends were cut back, 0 bases at V and 1 base at J, with 7 bases in the middle. Germline V CDR1 and CDR2: ENHRY, SYGVKD. This CDR3 contains 15 residues. Partial CDR3 DNA: TGTGCCATCAGTGAGTCGCACTATTCCTACAATGAG. Amino acids: CAISESHYSYNE. The whole CDR3 region reads CAISESHYSYNEQFF.

For this clone: The read ends 3 residues shy of where the CDR3 ends; the end is completed using the germline J gene. This chain links TRBV20-1 with TRBJ2-1; D perhaps matches TRBD1 (5 bases). The CDR3 is 16 amino acids. Trimming shortened V by 2 bases and J by 2 bases, and 16 bases separated the two germline ends. CDR1 is DFQATT and CDR2 is SNEGSKA in the germline V gene (reference sequence). The CDR3 bases that were read are TGCAGTGCTAGATGGTCTGTTGGCAGGGCCTACAATGAG. This codes for CSARWSVGRAYNE. The CDR3 in full is CSARWSVGRAYNEQFF.

Comment on this clone: The observed sequence ends 3 residues before the CDR3 terminus, with the missing tail filled in from the germline J gene. V is TRBV19 and J is TRBJ2-7; 9 nucleotides line up with TRBD1. The germline gives CDR1 LNHDA, CDR2 SQIVND (reference sequence). Trimming removed 6 bases from V and 5 bases from J; junction bases left unmatched: 5. This CDR3 has 13 amino acids. The CDR3 bases that were read are TGTGCCAGTAGGAACAGGGGGCCTGACGAG. Translated: CASRNRGPDE. The entire CDR3 protein is CASRNRGPDEQYF.

Comments on this clone: The missing CDR3 end, 3 residues past where the read stops, is filled in from the germline J gene. The rearrangement uses TRBV20-1 and TRBJ1-1, with 8 positions matching TRBD1. The CDR3 length is 14 residues. CDR1 is DFQATT, CDR2 SNEGSKA, per germline (reference sequence). V lost 6 bases, J lost 5 bases, and 11 bases stayed unmatched. Incomplete CDR3 DNA: TGCAGTGCCCGGGACAGGAACCGGGGGACTGAA. Translated, it gives CSARDRNRGTE. The entire CDR3 reads CSARDRNRGTEAFF.

Note on this clone: The missing CDR3 end, 3 residues past where the read stops, is filled in from the germline J gene. The chain uses TRBV18 and TRBJ1-2, with D tentatively TRBD1 (5 bases). Germline assignment: CDR1 KGHSH and CDR2 LQKENI. The CDR3 is 13 amino acids. The CDR3: CASSLRDFGTYTF. The DNA read from the CDR3 is TGTGCCAGCTCATTACGGGACTTCGGTACC. The whole variable domain, remainder taken from reference TRBV18 and TRBJ1-2, is NAGVMQNPRHLVRRRGQEARLRCSPMKGHSHVYWYRQLPEEGLKFMVYLQKENIIDESGMPKERFSAEFPKEGPSILRIQQVVRGDSAAYFCASSLRDFGTYTFGSGTRLTVV.

The CDR3 loop is CASSPNSGGYSYNEQFF. The CDR3 bases that were read are TGTGCCAGTAGCCCGAACAGCGGGGGCTACTCCTACAATGAG. The chain carries TRBV19 and TRBJ2-1, with 8 bases aligning to TRBD2. The missing CDR3 end, 3 residues past where the read stops, is filled in from the germline J gene. The V gene end was trimmed by 6 bases and the J gene end by 0 bases; junction bases not matched to a gene: 10. CDR1 and CDR2 (germline): LNHDA, SQIVND (reference sequence). The CDR3 is made up of 17 amino acids.

Note on this clone: The CDR3 end lies 3 residues beyond the end of the read and is filled in from the germline J gene. The chain couples TRBV29-1 to TRBJ2-1, with TRBD2 identical over 13 bases. Trimming cost V 6 bases and J 6 bases; bases outside gene matches: 11. The V gene's germline CDR1 is SQVTM and CDR2 ANQGSEA. This CDR3 is built from 16 residues. The CDR3 loop reads CSVNLRTSGGFNEQFF. The CDR3 DNA, read in part, is TGCAGCGTGAACCTCCGGACTAGCGGGGGTTTCAATGAG.

As concerns this clone: With the read ending 3 residues before the CDR3 end, the germline J gene is used to fill in that end. The chain uses TRBV12-3 or TRBV12-4 and TRBJ2-5; unclear D gene. The CDR3 totals 13 residues. The V gene lost 6 bases and the J gene lost 6 bases, with 14 bases spanning the gap. The CDR3 loop reads CASSLSDGQTQYF. The sequenced part of the CDR3 DNA is TGTGCCAGCAGCCTTTCTGATGGGCAGACC.

A note on this clone: At one end, the junction sequence differs from germline, possibly due to a read error. Read coverage stops 3 residues before the CDR3 terminus; the germline J gene supplies the remainder. The V call is TRBV4-2, the J call TRBJ2-1; weak D call: TRBD1 (7 bases). CDR3 size: 15 residues. Germline CDR1 and CDR2: LGHNA and YNFKEQ. The CDR3 bases that were read are TGCGCCAGCAGCCGGGGGACAGATATCTACAATGAG. It translates to CASSRGTDIYNE. The whole CDR3 reads CASSRGTDIYNEQFF.

In regard to this clone: The observed sequence ends 3 residues before the CDR3 terminus, with the missing tail filled in from the germline J gene. This rearrangement joins TRBV7-2 to TRBJ1-4, with TRBD1 identical over 8 bases. This CDR3 has 15 residues. With 5 bases clipped from V and 5 bases from J, the junction kept 7 bases outside the gene matches. Germline V gives CDR1 SGHTA, CDR2 FQGNSA. The CDR3 protein is CASSTRTGQNEKLFF. The DNA read from the CDR3 is TGTGCCAGCAGCACCAGGACAGGGCAAAATGAAAAA.

A word on this clone: The read terminates 3 residues before the CDR3 end, so the remaining end is supplied by the germline J gene. This chain links TRBV11-1 with TRBJ1-2; D not certain. This CDR3 is built from 14 residues. The germline gives CDR1 SGHAT, CDR2 FQDESV (reference sequence). V lost 6 bases, J lost 6 bases, and 17 bases lay in between. The CDR3 region is CASSQHEQKDGYTF. CDR3 DNA (partial): TGTGCCAGCAGTCAACACGAACAAAAGGATGGC. Combining the CDR3 with reference TRBV11-1 and TRBJ1-2 gives the whole variable domain EAEVAQSPRYKITEKSQAVAFWCDPISGHATLYWYRQILGQGPELLVQFQDESVVDDSQLPKDRFSAERLKGVDSTLKIQPAELGDSAMYLCASSQHEQKDGYTFGSGTRLTVV.

About this clone itself: At one end, the junction sequence differs from germline, possibly due to a read error. The CDR3 sequence is CASSHRLSGANVLTF. CDR3 DNA, as far as it was read: TGCGCCAGCAGCCACAGGCTCTCTGGGGCCAACGTC. The chain is built from TRBV4-2 and TRBJ2-6; the D gene is possibly TRBD1 (5 bases). The DNA ends 3 residues before the CDR3 does, and the rest of the CDR3 is filled in from the germline J gene. The germline CDR1 and CDR2 sequences are LGHNA and YNFKEQ. The CDR3 totals 15 residues.

Regarding this clone: The read halts 3 residues ahead of the CDR3 end, with the missing end drawn from the germline J gene. The gene calls are TRBV12-3 or TRBV12-4 and TRBJ2-1; TRBD1 matches 9 bases. The CDR3 runs to 16 residues. The junction had 4 bases not matched to a gene; V was cut back by 1 base and J by 3 bases. The sequenced part of the CDR3 DNA is TGTGCCAGCAGTTTAGGGAGGGGACAGGGCTACAATGAG. Translation: CASSLGRGQGYNE. The whole CDR3 protein is CASSLGRGQGYNEQFF.

A note on this clone: The sequenced fragment ends 3 residues before the CDR3 boundary, so the rest is inferred from the germline J gene. The chain links TRBV30 to TRBJ1-5; D is uncertain. This CDR3 contains 13 residues. Germline lookup yields CDR1 GTSNPN and CDR2 SVGIG (reference sequence). Trimming took 3 bases from V and 4 from J, leaving 10 bases between them. The part of the CDR3 DNA that was read is TGTGCCTGGAGCGCGGAACTGAATCAGCCC. It is translated as CAWSAELNQP. The whole CDR3 reads CAWSAELNQPQHF.

This clone ranks as medium-sized in terms of frequency. The read comes to an end 3 residues before the CDR3 does, leaving the germline J gene to fill in the end. This chain joins TRBV10-3 and TRBJ2-2, with TRBD1 matching 8 bases. V shed 9 bases, J shed 4 bases, and the junction held 4 bases outside the gene matches. This CDR3 has 13 residues. Germline V gene lookup returns CDR1 ENHRY and CDR2 SYGVKD. The CDR3 protein is CAITQGGTGELFF. Incomplete CDR3 DNA: TGTGCCATAACACAGGGGGGCACCGGGGAG.

A word on this clone: Sequencing ends 3 residues short of the CDR3 end; the germline J gene provides the rest. The genes are TRBV7-9 and TRBJ2-5, with D hard to call. The CDR3 runs 15 residues. Germline V gene lookup returns CDR1 SEHNR and CDR2 FQNEAQ (reference sequence). V lost 2 bases, J lost 5 bases, and 15 bases lay in between. CDR3 bases read: TGTGCCAGCAGCTTAAGGGTCAGACCCCAGGAGACC. This codes for CASSLRVRPQET. From start to end, the CDR3 is CASSLRVRPQETQYF.

A remark on this clone: The read stops 3 residues short of the end of the CDR3; the missing end is completed from the germline J gene. J is TRBJ1-2 and V is TRBV7-3, with 7 bases fitting TRBD1. Trimming cost V 1 base and J 4 bases; bases outside gene matches: 9. This CDR3 comprises 16 residues. Germline assignment: CDR1 SGHTA and CDR2 FQGTGA. The CDR3 bases that were read are TGTGCCAGCAGCTTAATGAGACAGGGCAAAGGCTATGGC. Translating gives CASSLMRQGKGYG. The complete CDR3 protein is CASSLMRQGKGYGYTF.

Concerning this clone itself: The observed sequence ends 3 residues before the CDR3 terminus, with the missing tail filled in from the germline J gene. The chain joins TRBV30 to TRBJ2-5; 9 bases align to TRBD1. This CDR3 has 14 amino acids. The J segment lost 4 bases and the V segment lost 2 bases, leaving 5 bases of the junction unmatched. The V gene's germline CDR1 is GTSNPN and CDR2 SVGIG (reference sequence). CDR3 bases read: TGTGCCTGGAGTCTTACAGGGGGCGCAGAGACC. It encodes CAWSLTGGAET. The CDR3 reads in full as CAWSLTGGAETQYF.

As concerns this clone: The CDR3 is cut off 3 residues early in the read; its end comes from the germline J gene. The chain links TRBV30 to TRBJ1-4, with D perhaps matching TRBD1 (5 bases). This CDR3 spans 14 amino acids. Germline V CDR1 and CDR2: GTSNPN, SVGIG (reference sequence). Trimming stripped 0 bases from V and 4 bases from J, with 9 bases between. The chain's CDR3 is CAWSVGGDNEKLFF. The sequenced part of the CDR3 DNA is TGTGCCTGGAGTGTTGGGGGGGATAATGAAAAA. Drawing the rest from reference TRBV30 and TRBJ1-4, the complete variable domain is SQTIHQWPATLVQPVGSPLSLECTVEGTSNPNLYWYRQAAGRGLQLLFYSVGIGQISSEVPQNLSASRPQDRQFILSSKKLLLSDSGFYLCAWSVGGDNEKLFFGSGTQLSVL.

Concerning this clone itself: Read coverage stops 3 residues before the CDR3 terminus; the germline J gene supplies the remainder. The J gene is TRBJ2-5, the V gene TRBV5-1; 7 positions match TRBD2. This CDR3 has 14 amino acids. CDR1 and CDR2 from the germline V gene are SGHRS and YFSETQ. J lost 1 base, V lost 4 bases, and 4 bases had no gene match. The CDR3: CASSLRTSQETQYF. The CDR3 DNA, read in part, is TGCGCCAGCAGCCTCCGGACTAGCCAAGAGACC. Using reference TRBV5-1 and TRBJ2-5 for the parts outside the CDR3, the full variable domain is KAGVTQTPRYLIKTRGQQVTLSCSPISGHRSVSWYQQTPGQGLQFLFEYFSETQRNKGNFPGRFSGRQFSNSRSEMNVSTLELGDSALYLCASSLRTSQETQYFGPGTRLLVL.

Concerning this clone: Read coverage stops 3 residues before the CDR3 terminus; the germline J gene supplies the remainder. V usage is TRBV7-2 and J usage is TRBJ2-3, with D possibly being TRBD1 or TRBD2 (6 bases each). The CDR3 contains 15 residues. The germline V gene has CDR1 SGHTA and CDR2 FQGNSA. CDR3 DNA, as far as it was read: TGTGCCAGCAGCTTAGGGCAGGGGAGGAATCAGCCG. Translating gives CASSLGQGRNQP. The full CDR3 protein is CASSLGQGRNQPQYF.